Shown below are 8 T cell receptor beta chains from a single sample sequenced in a study of CD4+ T cells in melanoma. Method: immunoSEQ multiplex PCR; TCRdb's copy keeps in-frame clones and lacks some. The sample yields over 100,000 clones, about 90% seen once. The sequenced sample was peripheral blood. The source is a human donor with melanoma.

The chain recombines TRBV4-2 with TRBJ2-2; D is tentatively TRBD1 or TRBD2 (5 bases each). The V end was cut by 4 bases, the J end by 1 base, with 16 bases between. Germline lookup yields CDR1 LGHNA and CDR2 YNFKEQ. There are 17 residues in the CDR3. Here the CDR3 reads CASSRISGTQNTGELFF. CDR3 DNA: TGTGCCAGCAGCCGAATCTCAGGGACCCAGAACACCGGGGAGCTGTTTTTT.

V and J are TRBV5-1 and TRBJ2-2; TRBD2 agrees at 8 bases. Germline CDR1 SGHRS, CDR2 YFSETQ. The ends lost 7 bases at V and 0 bases at J; junction bases unmatched: 5. This CDR3 has 15 residues. DNA for the CDR3: TGCGCCAGCGAAAGCGGGGGCCCGAACACCGGGGAGCTGTTTTTT. It translates to CASESGGPNTGELFF. Drawing the rest from reference TRBV5-1 and TRBJ2-2, the complete variable domain is KAGVTQTPRYLIKTRGQQVTLSCSPISGHRSVSWYQQTPGQGLQFLFEYFSETQRNKGNFPGRFSGRQFSNSRSEMNVSTLELGDSALYLCASESGGPNTGELFFGEGSRLTVL.

This chain uses TRBV9 with TRBJ2-1; possible D gene TRBD2, 5 bases. The ends were cut back, 0 bases at V and 4 bases at J, with 14 bases in the middle. Germline values: CDR1 SGDLS, CDR2 YYNGEE. The CDR3 is made up of 16 amino acids. The CDR3 DNA is TGTGCCAGCAGCGTAGAACCGGGATCTAGGTACAATGAGCAGTTCTTC. It codes for CASSVEPGSRYNEQFF.

The chain carries TRBV18 and TRBJ1-6, with unresolved D. The CDR3 spans 15 residues. Germline V gives CDR1 KGHSH, CDR2 LQKENI. V was clipped by 3 bases and J by 7 bases, with 13 bases between them. CDR3: CASSPSGTINSPLHF. As DNA, the CDR3 is TGTGCCAGCTCACCCTCAGGAACCATCAATTCACCCCTCCACTTT.

The chain combines TRBV5-8 with TRBJ2-3, with D hard to call. This CDR3 spans 15 amino acids. Germline V gene lookup returns CDR1 SGHTS and CDR2 YDEGEE. V shed 1 base and J shed 1 base, with 10 bases lying between them. As DNA, the CDR3 is TGTGCCAGCAGCTTGCTCCACCAGGGCACAGATACGCAGTATTTT. As protein: CASSLLHQGTDTQYF.

The chain couples TRBV29-1 to TRBJ1-4, with 8 bases lining up with TRBD1. The CDR3 consists of 17 residues. V lost 8 bases to trimming and J lost 8 bases; unmatched junction nucleotides: 22. From germline, CDR1 is SQVTM and CDR2 ANQGSEA. CDR3 residues: CSHCPPFPYRGLEKLFF. In DNA form, the CDR3 reads TGCAGCCACTGCCCCCCATTTCCCTACAGGGGGTTAGAAAAACTGTTTTTT.

The J gene is TRBJ2-2, the V gene TRBV4-2, with 9 bases matching TRBD2. There are 16 residues in the CDR3. Germline CDR1 is LGHNA and CDR2 is YNFKEQ. Losses at the gene ends were 1 base for V and 2 bases for J; bases not matched to a gene: 2. In DNA form, the CDR3 reads TGTGCCAGCAGCCAAGGGCTAGCGGGAAACACCGGGGAGCTGTTTTTT. It encodes CASSQGLAGNTGELFF.

The chain's CDR3 is CAISESGTGRGNTEAFF. In DNA, the CDR3 is TGTGCCATCAGTGAGTCCGGGACGGGTCGGGGGAACACTGAAGCTTTCTTT. The chain has TRBV10-3 and TRBJ1-1; TRBD1 is a possible D gene (5 bases). The CDR3 runs 17 residues. Germline V lookup: CDR1 ENHRY, CDR2 SYGVKD. V gave up 0 bases and J gave up 1 base, with 15 bases separating them.